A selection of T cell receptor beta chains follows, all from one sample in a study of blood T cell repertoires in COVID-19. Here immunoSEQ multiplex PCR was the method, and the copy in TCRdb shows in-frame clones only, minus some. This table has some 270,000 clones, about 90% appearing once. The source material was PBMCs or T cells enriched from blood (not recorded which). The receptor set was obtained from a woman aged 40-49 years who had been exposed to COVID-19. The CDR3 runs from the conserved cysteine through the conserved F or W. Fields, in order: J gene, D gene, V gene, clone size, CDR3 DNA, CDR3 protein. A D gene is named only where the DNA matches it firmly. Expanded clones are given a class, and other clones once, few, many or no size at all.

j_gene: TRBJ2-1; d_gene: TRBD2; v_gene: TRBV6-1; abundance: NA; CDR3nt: TGTGCCAGCAGTGAAGAAGGGAGCGGGAGGTCGAATGAGCAGTTCTTC; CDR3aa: CASSEEGSGRSNEQFF
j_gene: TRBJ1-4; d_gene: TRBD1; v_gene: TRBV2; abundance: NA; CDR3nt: TGTGCCAGCAGTTTACAGGGGGGAGGCGGTGAAAAACTGTTTTTT; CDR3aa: CASSLQGGGGEKLFF
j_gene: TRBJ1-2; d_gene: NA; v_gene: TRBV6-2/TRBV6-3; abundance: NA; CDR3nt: TGTGCCAGCAGTTACGGCACACCCACTAACTATGGCTACACCTTC; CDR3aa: CASSYGTPTNYGYTF
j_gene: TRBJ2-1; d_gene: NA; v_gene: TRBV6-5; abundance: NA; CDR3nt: TGTGCCAGCGGCGGACAAAGAGTTTACAATGAGCAGTTCTTC; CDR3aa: CASGGQRVYNEQFF
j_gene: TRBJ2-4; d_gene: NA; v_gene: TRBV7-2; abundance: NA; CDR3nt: TGTGCCAGCAGCTTAAATATAAACATTCAGTACTTC; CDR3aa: CASSLNINIQYF
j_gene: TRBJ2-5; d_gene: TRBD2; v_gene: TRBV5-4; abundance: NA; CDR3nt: TGTGCCAGCAGCCCCGGCTCGGGGGGGGCAAGGGAGACCCAGTACTTC; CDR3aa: CASSPGSGGARETQYF
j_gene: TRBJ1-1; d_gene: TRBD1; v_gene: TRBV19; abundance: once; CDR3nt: TGTGCCAGTAGTATGAGAGCCGGGACAGGGGATTCCACTGAAGCTTTCTTT; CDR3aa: CASSMRAGTGDSTEAFF
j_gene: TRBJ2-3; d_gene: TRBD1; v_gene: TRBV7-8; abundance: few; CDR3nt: TGTGCCAGCAGCTACGACAGGGCCGCCACAGATACGCAGTATTTT; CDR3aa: CASSYDRAATDTQYF
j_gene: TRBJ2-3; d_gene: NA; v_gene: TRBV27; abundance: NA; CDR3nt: TGTGCCAGCAGTTACGATTTTTCGGGTCTTGCCCACACAGATACGCAGTATTTT; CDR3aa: CASSYDFSGLAHTDTQYF
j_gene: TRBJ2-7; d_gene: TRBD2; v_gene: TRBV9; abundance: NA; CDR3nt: TGTGCCAGCACACCTGATAGCGGGGGGCACTCCTACGAGCAGTACTTC; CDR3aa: CASTPDSGGHSYEQYF
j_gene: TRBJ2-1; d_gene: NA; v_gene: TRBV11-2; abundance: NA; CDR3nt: TGTGCCAGCAGTTTTAGCGGCCTAAGCTCCTACAATGAGCAGTTCTTC; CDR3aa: CASSFSGLSSYNEQFF
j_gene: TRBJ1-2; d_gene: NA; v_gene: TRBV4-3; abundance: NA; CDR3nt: TGCGCCAGCAGCCAAACAACAGGGTTCATGGGCTACACCTTC; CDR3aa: CASSQTTGFMGYTF
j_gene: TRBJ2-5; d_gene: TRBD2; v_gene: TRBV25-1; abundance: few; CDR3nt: TGTGCCAGCAGTGATAAGGGGAGGGAAGAGACCCAGTACTTC; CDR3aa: CASSDKGREETQYF
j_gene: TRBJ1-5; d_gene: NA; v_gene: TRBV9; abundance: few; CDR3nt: TGTGCCAGCAGCGTAGGGCAGGGGATCAATCAGCCCCAGCATTTT; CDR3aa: CASSVGQGINQPQHF
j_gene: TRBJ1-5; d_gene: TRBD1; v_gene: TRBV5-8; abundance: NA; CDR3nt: TGTGCCAGCAGTTGGGACAGGAATCAGCCCCAGCATTTT; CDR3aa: CASSWDRNQPQHF
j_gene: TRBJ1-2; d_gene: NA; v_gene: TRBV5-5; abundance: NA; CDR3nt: TGTGCCAGCAGCTTAACCGGGACTGCTATCTATGGCTACACCTTC; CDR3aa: CASSLTGTAIYGYTF
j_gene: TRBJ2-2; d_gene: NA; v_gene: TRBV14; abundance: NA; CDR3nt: TGTGCCAGCAGCCAAATACAGAGTTTCAACACCGGGGAGCTGTTTTTT; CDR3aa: CASSQIQSFNTGELFF
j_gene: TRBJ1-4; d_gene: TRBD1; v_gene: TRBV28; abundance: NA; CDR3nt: TGTGCCAGCAGTATCGGACAGGGGGGTAATGAAAAACTGTTTTTT; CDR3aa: CASSIGQGGNEKLFF
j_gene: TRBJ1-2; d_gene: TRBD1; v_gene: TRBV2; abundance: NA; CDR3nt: TGTGCCAGCAGTGAAGCCCGGGACAGCTTATATGGCTACACCTTC; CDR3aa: CASSEARDSLYGYTF
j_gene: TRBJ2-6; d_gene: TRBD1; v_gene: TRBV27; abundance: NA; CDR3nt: TGTGCCAGCAGTACGACAGGGGGGTTGTCTGGGGCCAACGTCCTGACTTTC; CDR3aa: CASSTTGGLSGANVLTF
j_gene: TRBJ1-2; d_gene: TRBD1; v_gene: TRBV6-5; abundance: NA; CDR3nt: TGTGCCAGCAGTTACTCAGGGGGCGACGGCTACACCTTC; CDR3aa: CASSYSGGDGYTF
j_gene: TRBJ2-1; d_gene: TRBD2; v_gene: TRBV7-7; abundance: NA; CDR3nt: TGTGCCAGCAGCCCGGGGGGGGCATCCTACAATGAGCAGTTCTTC; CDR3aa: CASSPGGASYNEQFF
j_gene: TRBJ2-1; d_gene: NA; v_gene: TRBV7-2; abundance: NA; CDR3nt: TGTGCCAGCAGCTTAGCCGGGGAGCAGTTCTTC; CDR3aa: CASSLAGEQFF
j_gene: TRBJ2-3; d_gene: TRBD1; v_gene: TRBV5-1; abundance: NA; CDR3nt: TGCGCCAGCAGCTTGGCCGAGGGATTTGTTCGGACAGGGGGCACAGATACGCAGTATTTT; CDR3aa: CASSLAEGFVRTGGTDTQYF
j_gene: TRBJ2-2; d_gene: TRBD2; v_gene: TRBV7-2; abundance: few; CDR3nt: TGTGCCAGCAGCTTTAAACGGGGGGTCGGGGAGCTGTTTTTT; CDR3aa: CASSFKRGVGELFF
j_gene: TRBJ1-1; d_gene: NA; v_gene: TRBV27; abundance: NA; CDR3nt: TGTGCCAGCAGTTCCGACACTGAAGCTTTCTTT; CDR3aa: CASSSDTEAFF
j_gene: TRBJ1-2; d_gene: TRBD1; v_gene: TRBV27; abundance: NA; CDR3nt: TGTGCCAGCACCCGACAGGGGGCTAGGGGCTACACCTTC; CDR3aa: CASTRQGARGYTF
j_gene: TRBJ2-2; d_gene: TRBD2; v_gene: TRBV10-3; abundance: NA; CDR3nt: TGTGCCATCAGTGAGCCTAGCGGGAGTTACGGGGAGCTGTTTTTT; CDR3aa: CAISEPSGSYGELFF
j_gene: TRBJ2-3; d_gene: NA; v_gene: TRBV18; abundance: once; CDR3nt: TGTGCCAGCTCACCACCTGGCTTCTCGGATACGCAGTATTTT; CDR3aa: CASSPPGFSDTQYF
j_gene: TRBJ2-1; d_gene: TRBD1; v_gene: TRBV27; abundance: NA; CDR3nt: TGTGCCAGCAGTCCCACTTTCCCCCAGGGGGCCTACAATGAGCAGTTCTTC; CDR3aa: CASSPTFPQGAYNEQFF
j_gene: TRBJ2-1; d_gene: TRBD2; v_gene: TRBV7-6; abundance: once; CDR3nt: TGTGCCAGCAGCTTAGAAGCCAGCGGGAGGGCTGGTGAGCAGTTCTTC; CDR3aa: CASSLEASGRAGEQFF
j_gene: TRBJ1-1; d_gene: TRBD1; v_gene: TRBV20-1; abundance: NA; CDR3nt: TGCAGTGCTAGTTCTCGGGACAGGGTGATGAGCACTGAAGCTTTCTTT; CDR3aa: CSASSRDRVMSTEAFF
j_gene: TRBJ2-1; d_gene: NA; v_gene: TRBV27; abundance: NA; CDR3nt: TGTGCCAGCAGCCCGAACTTAGCGGAAGCTTACAATGAGCAGTTCTTC; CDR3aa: CASSPNLAEAYNEQFF
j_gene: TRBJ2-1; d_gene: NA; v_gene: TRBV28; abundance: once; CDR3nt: TGTGCCAGCAGTTTATACGCTCACGGGGACAATGAGCAGTTCTTC; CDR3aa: CASSLYAHGDNEQFF
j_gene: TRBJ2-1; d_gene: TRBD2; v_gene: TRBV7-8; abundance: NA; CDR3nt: TGTGCCAGCAGCTTAGCCGCGGGAGGGCTTCGGTATGAGCAGTTCTTC; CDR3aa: CASSLAAGGLRYEQFF
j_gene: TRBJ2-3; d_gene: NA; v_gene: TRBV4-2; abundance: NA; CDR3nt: TGTGCCAGCAGCCAAGATTTTGGAGGGGGGGCAGATACGCAGTATTTT; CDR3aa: CASSQDFGGGADTQYF
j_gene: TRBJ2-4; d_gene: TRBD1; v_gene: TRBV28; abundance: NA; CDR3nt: TGTGCCAGCAGTTTAGCAGGGGGTAAAAACATTCAGTACTTC; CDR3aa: CASSLAGGKNIQYF
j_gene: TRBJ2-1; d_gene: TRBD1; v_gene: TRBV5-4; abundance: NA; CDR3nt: TGTGCCAGCAGCTGGGAGGGACAGGGGTCCAATGAGCAGTTCTTC; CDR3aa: CASSWEGQGSNEQFF
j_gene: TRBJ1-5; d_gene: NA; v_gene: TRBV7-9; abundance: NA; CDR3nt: TGTGCCAGCAGCCGGGAATTCAATCAGCCCCAGCATTTT; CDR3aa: CASSREFNQPQHF
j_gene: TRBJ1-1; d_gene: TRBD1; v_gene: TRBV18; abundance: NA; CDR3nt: TGTGCCAGCTCACCACTGGACAGGGCTCTGATGAACACTGAAGCTTTCTTT; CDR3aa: CASSPLDRALMNTEAFF
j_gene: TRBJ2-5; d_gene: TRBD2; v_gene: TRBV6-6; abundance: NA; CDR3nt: TGTGCCAGCAGTCTAGGATTTAGCGGGGGGCCCCAAGAGACCCAGTACTTC; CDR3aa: CASSLGFSGGPQETQYF
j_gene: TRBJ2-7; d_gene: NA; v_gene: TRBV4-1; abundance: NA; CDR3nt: TGCGCCAGCAGCCAAGAGCTGGGGCGGGGCGAGCAGTACTTC; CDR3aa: CASSQELGRGEQYF
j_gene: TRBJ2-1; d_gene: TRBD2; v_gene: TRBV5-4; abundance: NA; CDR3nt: TGTGCCAGCAGCGACCGGACTAGCGGGGCCTCCTACAATGAGCAGTTCTTC; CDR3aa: CASSDRTSGASYNEQFF
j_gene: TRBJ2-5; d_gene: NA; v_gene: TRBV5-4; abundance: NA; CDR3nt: TGTGCCAGCAGCGGAGAAGAGACCCAGTACTTC; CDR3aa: CASSGEETQYF
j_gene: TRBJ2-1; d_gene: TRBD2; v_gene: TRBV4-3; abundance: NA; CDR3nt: TGCGCCAGCAGCCGGGTAGCGGGAGGACGTAGGGATGAGCAGTTCTTC; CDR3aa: CASSRVAGGRRDEQFF
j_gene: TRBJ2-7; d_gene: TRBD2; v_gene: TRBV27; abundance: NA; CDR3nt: TGTGCCAGCAGTGCCCTAGCGGCATACTCCTACGAGCAGTACTTC; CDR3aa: CASSALAAYSYEQYF
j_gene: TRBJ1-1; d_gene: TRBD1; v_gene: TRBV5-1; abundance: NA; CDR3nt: TGCGCCAGCAGCTCGGGACAGCCGAACACTGAAGCTTTCTTT; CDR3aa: CASSSGQPNTEAFF
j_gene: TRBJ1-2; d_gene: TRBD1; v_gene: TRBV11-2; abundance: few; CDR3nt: TGTGCCAGCAGCCCGAGGACAGGAACAGGGAAAATCGGTAATGGCTACACCTTC; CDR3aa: CASSPRTGTGKIGNGYTF